These 4 T cell receptor beta chains originate from one sample sequenced in a study of blood T cells in healthy people across ages. It was with a sample-barcoded 5' primer and a J-beta primer mix that a second PCR of roughly 7 to 12 cycles was run. In TCRdb, the 5' RACE reads were re-called with MiXCR into one record per CDR3 protein. The data contain over 750,000 distinct CDR3 sequences, roughly 25% of them seen just once; the ten biggest clones take up 9.4%. This sample also belongs to another study, concerning T cells of mothers and their children.

The sequenced material came from blood. The receptors here all came from a boy aged 5 to 17 in good health.

This clonotype has more than one count but fewer than ten. The genes are TRBV28 and TRBJ1-5, with D unresolved. CDR3 length: 14 residues. Germline lookup yields CDR1 MDHEN and CDR2 SYDVKM. Between the trimmed V and J ends, which lost 3 bases and 4 bases, there was a span of 10 bases. Here the CDR3 reads CASSFSQANQPQHF. The DNA for the CDR3 is TGTGCCAGCAGTTTCTCGCAGGCTAATCAGCCCCAGCATTTT.

In its sample, this clonotype was seen a few times. V usage is TRBV15 and J usage is TRBJ2-4; D call uncertain. The V gene lost 4 bases and the J gene lost 1 base, with 11 bases spanning the gap. The CDR3 is 15 residues long. Germline V CDR1 and CDR2: LNHNV, YYDKDF (reference sequence). The CDR3 DNA is TGTGCCACCAGCACCGCCGTCGGGGCCAAAAACATTCAGTACTTC. It yields the protein CATSTAVGAKNIQYF.

V gene TRBV7-3 combines with J gene TRBJ2-1, with D hard to call. The CDR3 is 14 residues long. Germline CDR1 is SGHTA and CDR2 is FQGTGA. Trimming left V 5 bases short and J 6 bases short, with 14 bases between. This CDR3 is CASSPLGRSNEQFF. The CDR3 coding sequence is TGTGCCAGCAGCCCCCTAGGCAGGAGCAATGAGCAGTTCTTC.

The gene calls are TRBV20-1 and TRBJ2-5; TRBD2 agrees at 8 bases. The J call may be mistaken, given a closer DNA end match to TRBJ2-7. This CDR3 spans 15 amino acids. Germline loops: CDR1 DFQATT, CDR2 SNEGSKA (reference sequence). Here the CDR3 DNA reads TGCAGTGCTAGGGACGGTAGCGGGACCTCCTACGAGCAGTACTTC. Translation: CSARDGSGTSYEQYF.